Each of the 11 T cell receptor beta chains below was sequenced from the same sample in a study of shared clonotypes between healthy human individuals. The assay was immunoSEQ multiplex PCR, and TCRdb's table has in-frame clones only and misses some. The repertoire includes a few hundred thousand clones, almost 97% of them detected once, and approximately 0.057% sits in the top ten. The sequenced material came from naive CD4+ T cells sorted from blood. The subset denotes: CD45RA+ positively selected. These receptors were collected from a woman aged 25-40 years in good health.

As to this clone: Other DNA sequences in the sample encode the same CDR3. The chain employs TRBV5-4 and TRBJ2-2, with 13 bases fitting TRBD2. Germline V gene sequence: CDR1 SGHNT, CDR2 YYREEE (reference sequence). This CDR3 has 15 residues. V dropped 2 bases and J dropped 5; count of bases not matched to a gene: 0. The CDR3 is CASSLLAGGTGELFF. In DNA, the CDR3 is TGTGCCAGCAGCTTACTAGCGGGAGGGACCGGGGAGCTGTTTTTT.

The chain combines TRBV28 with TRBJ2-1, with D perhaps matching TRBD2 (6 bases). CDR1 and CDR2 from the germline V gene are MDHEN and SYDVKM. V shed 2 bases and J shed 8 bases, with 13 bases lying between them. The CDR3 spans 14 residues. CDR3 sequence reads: CASSLTGVPHEQFF. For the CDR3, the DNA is TGTGCCAGCAGTTTAACGGGAGTTCCACATGAGCAGTTCTTC.

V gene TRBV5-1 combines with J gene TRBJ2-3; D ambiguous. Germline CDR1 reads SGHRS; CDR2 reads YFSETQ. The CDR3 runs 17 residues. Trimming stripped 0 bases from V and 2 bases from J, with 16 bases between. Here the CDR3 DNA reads TGCGCCAGCAGCTTGGGGGCCCCCGGCAGAGTCACAGATACGCAGTATTTT. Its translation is CASSLGAPGRVTDTQYF.

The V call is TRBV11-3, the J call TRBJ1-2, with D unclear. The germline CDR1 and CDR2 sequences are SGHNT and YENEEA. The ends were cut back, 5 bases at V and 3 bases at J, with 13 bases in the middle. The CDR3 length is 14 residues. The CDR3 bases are TGTGCCAGCAGCCCCAACCGGCAGGACTATGGCTACACCTTC. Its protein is CASSPNRQDYGYTF. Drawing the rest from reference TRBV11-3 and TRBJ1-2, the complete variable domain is EAGVVQSPRYKIIEKKQPVAFWCNPISGHNTLYWYLQNLGQGPELLIRYENEEAVDDSQLPKDRFSAERLKGVDSTLKIQPAELGDSAVYLCASSPNRQDYGYTFGSGTRLTVV.

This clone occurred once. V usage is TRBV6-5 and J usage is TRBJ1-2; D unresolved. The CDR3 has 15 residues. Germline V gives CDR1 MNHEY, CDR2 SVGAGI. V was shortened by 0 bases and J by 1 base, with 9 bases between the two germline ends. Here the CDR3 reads CASSYSRVNNYGYTF. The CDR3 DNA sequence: TGTGCCAGCAGTTACTCTAGGGTAAATAACTATGGCTACACCTTC.

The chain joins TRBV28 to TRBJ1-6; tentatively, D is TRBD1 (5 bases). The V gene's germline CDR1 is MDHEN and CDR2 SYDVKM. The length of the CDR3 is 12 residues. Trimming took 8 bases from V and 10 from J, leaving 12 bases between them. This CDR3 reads CASSTGGSPLHF. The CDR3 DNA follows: TGTGCCAGCTCCACCGGGGGGTCACCCCTCCACTTT.

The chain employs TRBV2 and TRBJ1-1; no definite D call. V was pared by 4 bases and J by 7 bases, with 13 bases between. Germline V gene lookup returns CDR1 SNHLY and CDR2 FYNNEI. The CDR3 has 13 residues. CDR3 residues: CASSVARLLEAFF. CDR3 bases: TGTGCCAGCAGTGTAGCGAGACTACTTGAAGCTTTCTTT.

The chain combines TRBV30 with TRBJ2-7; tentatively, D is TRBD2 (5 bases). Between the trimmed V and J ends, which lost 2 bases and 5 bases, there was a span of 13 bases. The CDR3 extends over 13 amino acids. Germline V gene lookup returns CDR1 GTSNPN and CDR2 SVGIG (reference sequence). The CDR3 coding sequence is TGTGCCTGGAGTCGAGGGTCCCCGGACGAGCAGTACTTC. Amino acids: CAWSRGSPDEQYF.

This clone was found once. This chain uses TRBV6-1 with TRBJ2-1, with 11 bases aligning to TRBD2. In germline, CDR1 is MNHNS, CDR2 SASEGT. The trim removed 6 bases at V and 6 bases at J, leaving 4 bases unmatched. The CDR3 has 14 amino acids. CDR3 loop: CASRLLAGGNEQFF. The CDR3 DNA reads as TGTGCCAGCAGACTTCTAGCGGGAGGCAATGAGCAGTTCTTC.

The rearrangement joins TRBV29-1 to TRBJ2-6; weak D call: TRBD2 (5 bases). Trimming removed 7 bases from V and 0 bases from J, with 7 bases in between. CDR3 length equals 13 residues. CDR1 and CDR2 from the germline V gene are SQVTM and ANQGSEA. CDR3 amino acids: CSAGISGANVLTF. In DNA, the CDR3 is TGCAGCGCCGGGATCTCTGGGGCCAACGTCCTGACTTTC.

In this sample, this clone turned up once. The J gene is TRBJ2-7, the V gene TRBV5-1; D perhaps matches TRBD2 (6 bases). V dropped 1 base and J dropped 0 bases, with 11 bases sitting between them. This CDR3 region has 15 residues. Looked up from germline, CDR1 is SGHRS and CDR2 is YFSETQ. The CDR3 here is CASSLRGISSYEQYF. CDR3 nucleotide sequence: TGCGCCAGCAGCTTGCGGGGGATTAGCTCCTACGAGCAGTACTTC.